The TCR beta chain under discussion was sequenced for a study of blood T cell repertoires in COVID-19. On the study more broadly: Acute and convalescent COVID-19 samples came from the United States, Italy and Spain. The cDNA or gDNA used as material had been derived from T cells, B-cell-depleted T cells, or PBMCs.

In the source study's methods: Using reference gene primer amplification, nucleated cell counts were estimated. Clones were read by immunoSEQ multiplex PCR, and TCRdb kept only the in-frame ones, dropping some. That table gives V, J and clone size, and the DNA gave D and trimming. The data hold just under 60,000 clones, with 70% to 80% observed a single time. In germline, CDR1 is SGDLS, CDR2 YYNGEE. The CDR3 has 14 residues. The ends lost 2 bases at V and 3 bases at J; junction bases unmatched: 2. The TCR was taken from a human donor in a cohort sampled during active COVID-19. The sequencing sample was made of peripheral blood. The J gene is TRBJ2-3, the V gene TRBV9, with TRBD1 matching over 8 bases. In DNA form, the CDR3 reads TGTGCCAGCAGCGTTGGACAGGGTACAGATACGCAGTATTTT. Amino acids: CASSVGQGTDTQYF.